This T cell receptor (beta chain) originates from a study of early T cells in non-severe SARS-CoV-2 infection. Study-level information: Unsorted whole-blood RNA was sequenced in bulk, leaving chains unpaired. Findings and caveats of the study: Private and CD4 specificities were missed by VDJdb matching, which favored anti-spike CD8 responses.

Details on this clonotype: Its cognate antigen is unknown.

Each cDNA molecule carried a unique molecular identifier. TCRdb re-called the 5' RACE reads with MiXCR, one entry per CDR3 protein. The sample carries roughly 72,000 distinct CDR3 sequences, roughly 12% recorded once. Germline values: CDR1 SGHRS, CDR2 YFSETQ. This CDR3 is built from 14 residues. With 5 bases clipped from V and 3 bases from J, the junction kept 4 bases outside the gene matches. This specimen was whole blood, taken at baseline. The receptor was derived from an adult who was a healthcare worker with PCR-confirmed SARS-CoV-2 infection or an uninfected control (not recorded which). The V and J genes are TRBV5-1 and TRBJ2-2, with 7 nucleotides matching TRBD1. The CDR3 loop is CASRVQGHTGELFF. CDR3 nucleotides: TGCGCCAGCAGAGTACAGGGGCACACCGGGGAGCTGTTTTTT.